A single T cell receptor (beta chain) is shown here with its context. This specimen belongs to a study of OX40 agonist ivuxolimab in advanced cancers. CDR1 and CDR2 from the germline V gene are SGHTA and FQGNSA. Trimming removed 1 base at V and 5 bases at J, with 11 bases between. This CDR3 is 14 amino acids long. Measured with immunoSEQ multiplex PCR; TCRdb has only the in-frame clones, and not every one. The sample shows some 68,000 clones, 65% to 90% of them seen only once. Sequenced here: CD4+ or CD8+ T cells sorted from blood, sampled in a trial of the OX40 agonist ivuxolimab. The receptor comes from an adult with an advanced solid tumor such as melanoma, head and neck, liver or kidney cancer. The rearrangement joins TRBV7-2 to TRBJ1-1; TRBD1 might be the D (5 bases). Here the CDR3 reads CASSLGFRGTEAFF. CDR3 nucleotides: TGTGCCAGCAGCTTAGGGTTCCGGGGGACTGAAGCTTTCTTT.